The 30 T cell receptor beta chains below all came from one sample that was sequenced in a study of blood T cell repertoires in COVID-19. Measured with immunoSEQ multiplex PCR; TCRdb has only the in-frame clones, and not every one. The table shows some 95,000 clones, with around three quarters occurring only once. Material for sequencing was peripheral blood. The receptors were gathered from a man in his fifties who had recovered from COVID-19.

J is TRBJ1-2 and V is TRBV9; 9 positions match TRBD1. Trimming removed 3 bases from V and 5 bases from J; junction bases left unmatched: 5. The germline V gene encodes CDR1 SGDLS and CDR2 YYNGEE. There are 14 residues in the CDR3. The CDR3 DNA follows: TGTGCCAGCAGCGCGGGGGGACAGGGATATGGCTACACCTTC. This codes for CASSAGGQGYGYTF.

CDR3 in DNA: TGTGCCAGCAGTTACGGGGCAACATTATACGAGCAGTACTTC. This sequence encodes CASSYGATLYEQYF. The chain uses TRBV6-2 or TRBV6-3 and TRBJ2-7, with D possibly being TRBD1 (5 bases). This CDR3 has 14 residues. In germline, CDR1 is MNHEY, CDR2 SVGEGT. The V end was cut by 2 bases, the J end by 4 bases, with 12 bases between.

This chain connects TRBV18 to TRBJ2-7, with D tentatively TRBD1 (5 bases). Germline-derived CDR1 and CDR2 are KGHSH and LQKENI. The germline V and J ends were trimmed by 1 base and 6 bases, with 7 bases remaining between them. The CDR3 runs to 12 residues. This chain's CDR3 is CASSPRGSEQYF. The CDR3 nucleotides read TGTGCCAGCTCACCACGGGGCTCCGAGCAGTACTTC.

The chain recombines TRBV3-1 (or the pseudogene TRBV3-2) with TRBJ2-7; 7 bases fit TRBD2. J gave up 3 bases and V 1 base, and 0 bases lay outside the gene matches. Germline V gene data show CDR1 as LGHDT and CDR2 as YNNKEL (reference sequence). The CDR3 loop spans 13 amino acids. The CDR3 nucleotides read TGTGCCAGCAGCCAAGCGGGAGGCTACGAGCAGTACTTC. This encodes CASSQAGGYEQYF.

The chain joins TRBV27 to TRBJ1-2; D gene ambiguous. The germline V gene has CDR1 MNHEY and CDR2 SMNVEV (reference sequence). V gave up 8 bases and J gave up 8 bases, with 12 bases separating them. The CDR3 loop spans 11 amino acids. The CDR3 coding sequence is TGTGCCAGCCCCCTGCGGGGAGGCTACACCTTC. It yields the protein CASPLRGGYTF.

The CDR3 coding sequence is TGTGCCAGCAGCATCAGTGGCACAGATACGCAGTATTTT. This codes for CASSISGTDTQYF. The rearrangement links TRBV7-2 to TRBJ2-3; unclear D gene. Per germline, CDR1 SGHTA and CDR2 FQGNSA. The CDR3 extends over 13 amino acids. Trimming removed 5 bases at V and 1 base at J, with 7 bases between. The full variable domain, with the rest looked up from reference TRBV7-2 and TRBJ2-3, is GAGVSQSPSNKVTEKGKDVELRCDPISGHTALYWYRQSLGQGLEFLIYFQGNSAPDKSGLPSDRFSAERTGGSVSTLTIQRTQQEDSAVYLCASSISGTDTQYFGPGTRLTVL.

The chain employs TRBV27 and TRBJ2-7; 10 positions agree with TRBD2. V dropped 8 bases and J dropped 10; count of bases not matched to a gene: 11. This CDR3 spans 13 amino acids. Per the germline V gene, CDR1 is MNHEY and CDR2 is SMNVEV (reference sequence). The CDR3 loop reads CASGNGLAARQYF. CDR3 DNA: TGTGCCAGCGGTAACGGACTAGCGGCTCGACAGTACTTC.

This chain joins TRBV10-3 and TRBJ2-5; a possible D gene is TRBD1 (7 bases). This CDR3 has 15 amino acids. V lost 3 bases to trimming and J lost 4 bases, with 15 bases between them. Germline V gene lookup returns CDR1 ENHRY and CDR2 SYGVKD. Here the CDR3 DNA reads TGTGCCATCAGTGAAGTGGGCAGGGGGGCAGAGACCCAGTACTTC. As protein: CAISEVGRGAETQYF.

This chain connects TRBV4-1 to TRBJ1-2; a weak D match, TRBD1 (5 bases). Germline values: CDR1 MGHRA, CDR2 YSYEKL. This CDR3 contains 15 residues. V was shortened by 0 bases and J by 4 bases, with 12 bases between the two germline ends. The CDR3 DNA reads TGCGCCAGCAGCCAAGAAGGGGCCCTGAGCTATGGCTACACCTTC. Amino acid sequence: CASSQEGALSYGYTF.

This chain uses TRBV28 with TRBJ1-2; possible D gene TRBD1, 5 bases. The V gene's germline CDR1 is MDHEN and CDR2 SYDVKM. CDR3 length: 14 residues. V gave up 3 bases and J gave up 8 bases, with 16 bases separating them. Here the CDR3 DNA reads TGTGCCAGCAGTTTTTCCGGGGGGGAACTCGGCTACACCTTC. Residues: CASSFSGGELGYTF.

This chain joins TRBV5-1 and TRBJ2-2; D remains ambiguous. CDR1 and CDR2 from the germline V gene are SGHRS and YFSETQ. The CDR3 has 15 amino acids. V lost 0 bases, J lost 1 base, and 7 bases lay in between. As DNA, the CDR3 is TGCGCCAGCAGCTTGGGGCAGATGAACACCGGGGAGCTGTTTTTT. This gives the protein CASSLGQMNTGELFF.

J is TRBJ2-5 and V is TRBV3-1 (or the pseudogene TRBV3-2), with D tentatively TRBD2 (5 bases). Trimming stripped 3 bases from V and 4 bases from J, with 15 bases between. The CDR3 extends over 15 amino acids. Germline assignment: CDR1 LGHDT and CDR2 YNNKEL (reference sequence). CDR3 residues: CASSHWTTTIETQYF. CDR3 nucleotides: TGTGCCAGCAGCCACTGGACGACTACTATAGAGACCCAGTACTTC.

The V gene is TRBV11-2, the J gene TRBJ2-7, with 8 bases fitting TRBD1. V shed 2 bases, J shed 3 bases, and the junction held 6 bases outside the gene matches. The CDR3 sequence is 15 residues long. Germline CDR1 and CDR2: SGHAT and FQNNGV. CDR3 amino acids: CASSLTPGGSYEQYF. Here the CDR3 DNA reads TGTGCCAGCAGCTTAACACCAGGGGGCAGCTACGAGCAGTACTTC. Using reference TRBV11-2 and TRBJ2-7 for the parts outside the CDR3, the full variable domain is EAGVAQSPRYKIIEKRQSVAFWCNPISGHATLYWYQQILGQGPKLLIQFQNNGVVDDSQLPKDRFSAERLKGVDSTLKIQPAKLEDSAVYLCASSLTPGGSYEQYFGPGTRLTVT.

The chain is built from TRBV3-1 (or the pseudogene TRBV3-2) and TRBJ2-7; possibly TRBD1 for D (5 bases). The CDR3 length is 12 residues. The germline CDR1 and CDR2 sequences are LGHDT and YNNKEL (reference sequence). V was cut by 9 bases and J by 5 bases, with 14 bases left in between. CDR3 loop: CASSPQGHEQYF. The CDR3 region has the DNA TGTGCCAGTTCCCCTCAGGGCCACGAGCAGTACTTC.

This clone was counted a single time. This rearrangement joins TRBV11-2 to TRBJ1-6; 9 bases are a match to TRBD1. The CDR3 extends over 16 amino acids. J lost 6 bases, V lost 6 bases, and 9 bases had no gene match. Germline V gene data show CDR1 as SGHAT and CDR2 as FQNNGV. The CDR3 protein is CASRTGTGSSNSPLHF. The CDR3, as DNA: TGTGCCAGCAGGACCGGGACAGGGTCTTCTAATTCACCCCTCCACTTT.

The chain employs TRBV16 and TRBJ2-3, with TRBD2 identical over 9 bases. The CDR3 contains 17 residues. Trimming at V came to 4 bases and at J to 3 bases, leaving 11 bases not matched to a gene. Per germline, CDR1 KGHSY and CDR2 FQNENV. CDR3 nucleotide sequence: TGTGCCAGCAGCCCCCACCCAGCTAGCGGGGCAACAGATACGCAGTATTTT. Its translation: CASSPHPASGATDTQYF.

CDR3 in amino acids: CATSRGETADTQYF. The CDR3 region has the DNA TGTGCCACCAGCAGGGGAGAAACGGCAGATACGCAGTATTTT. The chain couples TRBV15 to TRBJ2-3, with D possibly TRBD2 on 5 matching bases. Germline lookup yields CDR1 LNHNV and CDR2 YYDKDF (reference sequence). With 3 bases removed from V and 4 bases from J, the gap between germline ends came to 11 bases. The CDR3 contains 14 residues.

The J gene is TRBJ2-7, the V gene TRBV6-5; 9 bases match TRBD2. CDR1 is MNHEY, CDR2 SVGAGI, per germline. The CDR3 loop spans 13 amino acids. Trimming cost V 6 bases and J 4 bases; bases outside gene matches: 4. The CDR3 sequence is CASRGTSWYEQYF. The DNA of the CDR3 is TGTGCCAGCAGGGGGACTAGCTGGTACGAGCAGTACTTC.

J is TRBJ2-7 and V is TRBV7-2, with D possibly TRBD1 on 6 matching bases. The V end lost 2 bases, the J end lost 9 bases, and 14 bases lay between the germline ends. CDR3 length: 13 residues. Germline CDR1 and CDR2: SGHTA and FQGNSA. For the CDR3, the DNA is TGTGCCAGCAGCTTATCCCCAGGGGTGACGCAGTACTTC. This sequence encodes CASSLSPGVTQYF.

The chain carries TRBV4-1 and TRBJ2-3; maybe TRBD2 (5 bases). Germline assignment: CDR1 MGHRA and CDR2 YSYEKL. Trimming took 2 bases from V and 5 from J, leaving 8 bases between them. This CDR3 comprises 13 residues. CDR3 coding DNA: TGCGCCAGCAGCCAAAGGGCGGGAGATACGCAGTATTTT. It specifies CASSQRAGDTQYF.

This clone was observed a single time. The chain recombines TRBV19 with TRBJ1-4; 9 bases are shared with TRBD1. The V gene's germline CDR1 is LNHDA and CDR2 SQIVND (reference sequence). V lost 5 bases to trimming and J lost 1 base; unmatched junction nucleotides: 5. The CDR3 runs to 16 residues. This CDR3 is CASSEPGQGTNEKLFF. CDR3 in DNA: TGTGCCAGTAGTGAGCCGGGACAGGGAACTAATGAAAAACTGTTTTTT.

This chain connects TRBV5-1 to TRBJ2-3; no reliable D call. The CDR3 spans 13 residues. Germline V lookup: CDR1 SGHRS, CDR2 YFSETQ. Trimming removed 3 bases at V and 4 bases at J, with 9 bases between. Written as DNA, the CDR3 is TGCGCCAGCAGCTCCCCCTCAGCAGATACGCAGTATTTT. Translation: CASSSPSADTQYF.

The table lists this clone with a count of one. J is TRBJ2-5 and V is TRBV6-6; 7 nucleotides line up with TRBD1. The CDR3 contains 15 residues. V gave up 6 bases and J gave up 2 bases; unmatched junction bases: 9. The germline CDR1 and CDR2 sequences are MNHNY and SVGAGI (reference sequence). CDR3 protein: CASSLNRDSQETQYF. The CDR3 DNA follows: TGTGCCAGCAGCCTCAACCGGGACAGTCAAGAGACCCAGTACTTC.

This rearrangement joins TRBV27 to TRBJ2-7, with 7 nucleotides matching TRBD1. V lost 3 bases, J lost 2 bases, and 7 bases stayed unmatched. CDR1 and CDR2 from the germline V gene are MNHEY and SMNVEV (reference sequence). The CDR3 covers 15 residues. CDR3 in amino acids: CASSLGTVPTYEQYF. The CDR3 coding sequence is TGTGCCAGCAGTTTGGGGACAGTCCCAACCTACGAGCAGTACTTC.

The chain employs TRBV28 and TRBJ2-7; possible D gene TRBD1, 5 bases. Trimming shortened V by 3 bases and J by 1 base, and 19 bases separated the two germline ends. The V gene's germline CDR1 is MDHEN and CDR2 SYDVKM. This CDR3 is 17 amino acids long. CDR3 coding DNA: TGTGCCAGCAGTTTCCCCAGGACACCCGGTATATCCTACGAGCAGTACTTC. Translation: CASSFPRTPGISYEQYF.

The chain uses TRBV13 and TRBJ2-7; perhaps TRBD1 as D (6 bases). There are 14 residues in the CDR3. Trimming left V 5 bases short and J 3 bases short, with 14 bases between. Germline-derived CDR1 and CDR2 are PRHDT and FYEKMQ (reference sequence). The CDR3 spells CASSVPGRGYEQYF. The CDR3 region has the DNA TGTGCCAGCAGCGTCCCGGGCAGGGGCTACGAGCAGTACTTC.

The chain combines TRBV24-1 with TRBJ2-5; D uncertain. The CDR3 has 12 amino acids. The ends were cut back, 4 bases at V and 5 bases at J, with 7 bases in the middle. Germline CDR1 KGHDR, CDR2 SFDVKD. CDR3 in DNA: TGTGCCACCAGTGAGCGTGAGGAGACCCAGTACTTC. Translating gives CATSEREETQYF.

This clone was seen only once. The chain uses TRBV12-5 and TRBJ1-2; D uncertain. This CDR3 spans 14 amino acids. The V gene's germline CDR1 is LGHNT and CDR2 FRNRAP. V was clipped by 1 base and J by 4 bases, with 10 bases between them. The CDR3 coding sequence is TGTGCTAGTGGTTTGGGTGAGAGTGGCTATGGCTACACCTTC. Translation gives CASGLGESGYGYTF.

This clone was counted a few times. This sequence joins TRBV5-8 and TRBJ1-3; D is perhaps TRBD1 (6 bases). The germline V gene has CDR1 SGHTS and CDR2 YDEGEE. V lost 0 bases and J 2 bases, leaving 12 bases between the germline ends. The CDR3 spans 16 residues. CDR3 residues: CASSLGAGDPGNTIYF. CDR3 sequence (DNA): TGTGCCAGCAGCTTGGGGGCAGGGGACCCTGGAAACACCATATATTTT.

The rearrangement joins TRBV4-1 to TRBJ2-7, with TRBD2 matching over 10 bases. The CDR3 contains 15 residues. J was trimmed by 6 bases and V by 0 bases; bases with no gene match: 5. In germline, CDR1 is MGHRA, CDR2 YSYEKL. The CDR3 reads CASSQELAGKFEQYF. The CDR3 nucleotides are TGCGCCAGCAGCCAAGAACTAGCGGGAAAGTTCGAGCAGTACTTC.